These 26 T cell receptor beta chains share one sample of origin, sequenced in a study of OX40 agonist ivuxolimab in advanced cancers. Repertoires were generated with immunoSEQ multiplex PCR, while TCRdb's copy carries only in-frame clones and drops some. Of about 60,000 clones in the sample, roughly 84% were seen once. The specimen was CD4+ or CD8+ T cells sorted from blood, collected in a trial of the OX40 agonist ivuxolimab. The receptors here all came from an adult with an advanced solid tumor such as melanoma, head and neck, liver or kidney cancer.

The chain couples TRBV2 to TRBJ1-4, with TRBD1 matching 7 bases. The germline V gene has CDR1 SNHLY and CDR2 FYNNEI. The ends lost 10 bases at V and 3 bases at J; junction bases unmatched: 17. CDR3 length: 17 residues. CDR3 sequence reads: CAIQGVGRDSANEKLFF. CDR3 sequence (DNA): TGTGCCATCCAGGGGGTGGGCAGGGACAGCGCTAATGAAAAACTGTTTTTT.

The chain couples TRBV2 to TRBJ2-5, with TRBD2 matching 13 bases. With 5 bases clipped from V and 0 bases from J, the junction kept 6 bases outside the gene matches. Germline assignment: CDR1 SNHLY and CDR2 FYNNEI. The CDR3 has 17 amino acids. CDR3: CASSRGLAGANQETQYF. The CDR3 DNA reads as TGTGCCAGCAGTCGAGGACTAGCGGGGGCTAACCAAGAGACCCAGTACTTC.

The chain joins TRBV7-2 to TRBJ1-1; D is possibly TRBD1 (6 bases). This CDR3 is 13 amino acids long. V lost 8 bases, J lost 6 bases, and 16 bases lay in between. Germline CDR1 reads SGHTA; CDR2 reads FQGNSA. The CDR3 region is CASSRGAGAEAFF. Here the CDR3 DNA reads TGTGCCAGCTCCAGGGGTGCGGGCGCTGAAGCTTTCTTT.

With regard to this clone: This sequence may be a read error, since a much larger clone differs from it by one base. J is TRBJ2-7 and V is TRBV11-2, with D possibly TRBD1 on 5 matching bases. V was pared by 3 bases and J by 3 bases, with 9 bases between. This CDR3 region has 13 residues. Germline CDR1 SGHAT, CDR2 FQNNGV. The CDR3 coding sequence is TGTGCCAGCAGCTTGGCAGGGTACTACGAGCAGTACTTC. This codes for CASSLAGYYEQYF.

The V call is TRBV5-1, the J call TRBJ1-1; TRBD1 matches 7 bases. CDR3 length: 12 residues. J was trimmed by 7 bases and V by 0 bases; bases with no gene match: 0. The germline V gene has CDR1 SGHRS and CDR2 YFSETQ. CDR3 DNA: TGCGCCAGCAGCTTGGGGGACAGTGAAGCTTTCTTT. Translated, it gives CASSLGDSEAFF.

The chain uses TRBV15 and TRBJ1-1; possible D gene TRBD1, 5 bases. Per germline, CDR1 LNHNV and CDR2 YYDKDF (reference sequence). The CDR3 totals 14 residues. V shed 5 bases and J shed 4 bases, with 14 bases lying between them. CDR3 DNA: TGTGCCACCAGCTGGGGGGGAAGCATCACTGAAGCTTTCTTT. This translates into CATSWGGSITEAFF.

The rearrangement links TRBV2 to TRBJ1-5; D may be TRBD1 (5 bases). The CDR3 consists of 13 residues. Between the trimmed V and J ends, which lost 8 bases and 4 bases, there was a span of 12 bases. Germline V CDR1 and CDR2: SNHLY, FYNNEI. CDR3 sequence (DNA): TGTGCCAGCGGGGGGGGTCCTAATCAGCCCCAGCATTTT. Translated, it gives CASGGGPNQPQHF.

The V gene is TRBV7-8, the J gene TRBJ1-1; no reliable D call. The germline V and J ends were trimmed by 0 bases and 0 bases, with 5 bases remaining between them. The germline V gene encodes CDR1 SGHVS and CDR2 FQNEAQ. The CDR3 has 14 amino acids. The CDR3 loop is CASSLAGMNTEAFF. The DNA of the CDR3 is TGTGCCAGCAGCTTAGCAGGCATGAACACTGAAGCTTTCTTT.

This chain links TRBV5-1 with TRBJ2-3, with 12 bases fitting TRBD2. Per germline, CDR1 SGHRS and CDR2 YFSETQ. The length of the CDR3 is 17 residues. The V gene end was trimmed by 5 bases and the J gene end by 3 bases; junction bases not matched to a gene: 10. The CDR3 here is CASRPRLAGVETDTQYF. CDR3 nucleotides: TGCGCCAGCAGGCCCCGACTAGCGGGGGTCGAGACAGATACGCAGTATTTT.

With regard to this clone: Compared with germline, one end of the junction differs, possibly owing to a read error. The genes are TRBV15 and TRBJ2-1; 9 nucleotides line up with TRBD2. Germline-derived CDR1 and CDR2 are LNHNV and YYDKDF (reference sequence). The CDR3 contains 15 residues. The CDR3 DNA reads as TGTGCCGCCAGCAGAGATGGACTAGCGCGGCATGAGCAGTTCTTC. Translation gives CAASRDGLARHEQFF. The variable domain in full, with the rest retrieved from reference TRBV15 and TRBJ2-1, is DAMVIQNPRYQVTQFGKPVTLSCSQTLNHNVMYWYQQKSSQAPKLLFHYYDKDFNNEADTPDNFQSRRPNTSFCFLDIRSPGLGDTAMYLCAASRDGLARHEQFFGPGTRLTVL.

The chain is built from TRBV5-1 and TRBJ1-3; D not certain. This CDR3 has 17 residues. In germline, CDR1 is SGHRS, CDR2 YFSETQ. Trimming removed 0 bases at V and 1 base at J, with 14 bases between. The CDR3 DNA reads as TGCGCCAGCAGCTTGGATTCAGGAGTGATGTCTGGAAACACCATATATTTT. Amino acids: CASSLDSGVMSGNTIYF.

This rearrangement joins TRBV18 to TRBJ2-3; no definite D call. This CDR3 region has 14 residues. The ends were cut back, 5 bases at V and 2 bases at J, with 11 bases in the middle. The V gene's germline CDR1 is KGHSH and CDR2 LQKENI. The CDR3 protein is CASSKKVVTDTQYF. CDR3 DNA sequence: TGTGCCAGCTCAAAAAAGGTTGTCACAGATACGCAGTATTTT.

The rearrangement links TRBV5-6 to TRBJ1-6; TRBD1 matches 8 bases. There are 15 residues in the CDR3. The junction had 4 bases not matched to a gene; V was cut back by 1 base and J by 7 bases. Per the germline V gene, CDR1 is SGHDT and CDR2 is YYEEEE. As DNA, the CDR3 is TGTGCCAGCAGCTTGCAGGGGGCTTTAAATTCACCCCTCCACTTT. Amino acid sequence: CASSLQGALNSPLHF.

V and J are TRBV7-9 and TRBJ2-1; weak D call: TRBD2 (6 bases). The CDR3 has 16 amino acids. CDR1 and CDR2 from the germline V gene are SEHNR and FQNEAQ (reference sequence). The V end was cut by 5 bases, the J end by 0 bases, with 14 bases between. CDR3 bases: TGTGCCAGCAGCCCCCGGAGGGGCAGCTCCTACAATGAGCAGTTCTTC. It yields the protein CASSPRRGSSYNEQFF.

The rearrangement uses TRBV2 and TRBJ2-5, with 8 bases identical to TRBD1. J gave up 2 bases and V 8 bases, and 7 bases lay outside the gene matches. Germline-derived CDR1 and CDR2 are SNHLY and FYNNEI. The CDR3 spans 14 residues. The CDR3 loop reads CASGRDRQQETQYF. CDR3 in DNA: TGTGCCAGCGGCCGGGACAGGCAACAAGAGACCCAGTACTTC.

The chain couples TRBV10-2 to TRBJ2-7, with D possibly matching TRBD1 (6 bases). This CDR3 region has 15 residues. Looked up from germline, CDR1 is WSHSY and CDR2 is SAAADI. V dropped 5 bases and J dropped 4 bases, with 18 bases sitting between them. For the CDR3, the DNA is TGCGCCAGCAGTTCCCGAACAGGGACCCGTTACGAGCAGTACTTC. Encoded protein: CASSSRTGTRYEQYF.

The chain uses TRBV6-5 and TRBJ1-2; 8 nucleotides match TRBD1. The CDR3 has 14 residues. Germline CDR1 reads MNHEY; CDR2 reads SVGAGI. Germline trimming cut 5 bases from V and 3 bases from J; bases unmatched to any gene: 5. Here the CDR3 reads CASSRDRGDYGYTF. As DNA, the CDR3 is TGTGCCAGCAGTCGAGACAGGGGCGACTATGGCTACACCTTC.

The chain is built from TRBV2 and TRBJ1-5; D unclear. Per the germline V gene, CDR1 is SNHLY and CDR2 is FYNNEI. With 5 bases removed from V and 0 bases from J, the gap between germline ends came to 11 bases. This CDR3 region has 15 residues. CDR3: CASSSNGYSNQPQHF. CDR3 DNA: TGTGCCAGCAGTTCGAACGGGTATAGCAATCAGCCCCAGCATTTT.

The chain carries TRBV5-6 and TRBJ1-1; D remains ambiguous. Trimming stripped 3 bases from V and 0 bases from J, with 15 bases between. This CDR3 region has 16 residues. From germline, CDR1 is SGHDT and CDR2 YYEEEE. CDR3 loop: CASSYGVQNMNTEAFF. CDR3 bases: TGTGCCAGCAGCTATGGGGTACAGAACATGAACACTGAAGCTTTCTTT.

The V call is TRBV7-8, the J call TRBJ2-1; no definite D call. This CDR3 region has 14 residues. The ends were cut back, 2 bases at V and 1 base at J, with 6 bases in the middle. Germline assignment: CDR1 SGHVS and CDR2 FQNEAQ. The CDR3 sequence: CASSLPGSYNEQFF. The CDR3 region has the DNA TGTGCCAGCAGCTTACCAGGATCCTACAATGAGCAGTTCTTC.

In DNA form, the CDR3 reads TGTGCCTGGAGTAAGACTAATGAAAAACTGTTTTTT. Translating gives CAWSKTNEKLFF. This chain links TRBV30 with TRBJ1-4; D gene uncertain. The CDR3 loop spans 12 amino acids. The ends were cut back, 2 bases at V and 2 bases at J, with 3 bases in the middle. CDR1 GTSNPN and CDR2 SVGIG come from the germline V gene (reference sequence).

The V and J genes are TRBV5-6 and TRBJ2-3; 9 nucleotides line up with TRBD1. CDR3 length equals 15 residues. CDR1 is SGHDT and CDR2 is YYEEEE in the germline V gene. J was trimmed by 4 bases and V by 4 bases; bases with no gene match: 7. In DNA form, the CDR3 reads TGTGCCAGCAGCCCCGGGACAGGGCTGCCAGATACGCAGTATTTT. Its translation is CASSPGTGLPDTQYF.

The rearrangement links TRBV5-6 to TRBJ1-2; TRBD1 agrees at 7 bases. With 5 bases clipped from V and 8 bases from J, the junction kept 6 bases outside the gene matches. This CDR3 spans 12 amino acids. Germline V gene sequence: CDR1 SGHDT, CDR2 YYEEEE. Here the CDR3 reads CASSLTGLGYTF. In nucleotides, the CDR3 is TGTGCCAGCAGTCTGACAGGGTTGGGCTACACCTTC.

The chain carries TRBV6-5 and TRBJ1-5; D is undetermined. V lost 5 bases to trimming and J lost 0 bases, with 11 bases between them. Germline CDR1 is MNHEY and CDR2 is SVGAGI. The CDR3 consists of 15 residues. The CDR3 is CASSNGWDSNQPQHF. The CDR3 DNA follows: TGTGCCAGCAGTAATGGATGGGATAGCAATCAGCCCCAGCATTTT.

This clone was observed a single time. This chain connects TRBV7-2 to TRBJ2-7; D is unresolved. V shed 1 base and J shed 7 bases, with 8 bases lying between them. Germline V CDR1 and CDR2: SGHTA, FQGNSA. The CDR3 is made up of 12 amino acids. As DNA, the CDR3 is TGTGCCAGCAGCTTAGAGGTTTTGGAGCAGTACTTC. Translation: CASSLEVLEQYF. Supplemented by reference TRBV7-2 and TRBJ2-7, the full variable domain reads GAGVSQSPSNKVTEKGKDVELRCDPISGHTALYWYRQSLGQGLEFLIYFQGNSAPDKSGLPSDRFSAERTGGSVSTLTIQRTQQEDSAVYLCASSLEVLEQYFGPGTRLTVT.

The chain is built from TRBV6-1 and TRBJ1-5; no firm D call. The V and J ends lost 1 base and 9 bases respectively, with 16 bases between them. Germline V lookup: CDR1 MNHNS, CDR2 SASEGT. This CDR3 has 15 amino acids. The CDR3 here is CASSEEGLARLPQHF. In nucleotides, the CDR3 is TGTGCCAGCAGTGAAGAGGGCCTAGCCAGGTTGCCCCAGCATTTT.